This entry describes one T cell receptor beta chain. The antigen this receptor binds is unknown. The sample holds no much larger clone one base away, and base qualities are not on file. Library prep was done by the immunoSEQ multiplex PCR assay. Held by TCRdb, this immuneACCESS table contains in-frame sequences only and omits some clones. Under half of the omission traces to an unresolved V gene where checked; the cause of the rest is unknown. For this sample there are some 7,200 clones; approximately 69% appear just once. Under 1.4% of the sample comes from the top ten. The record originates from a study of cutaneous CD30+ T cell lymphoproliferative disorder and hepatitis E (dated by TCRdb to 2016 to 2019). Reading the germline V gene gives CDR1 SGHRS and CDR2 YFSETQ. Trimming accounts for 0 bases at V and 7 bases at J, while the number of junction bases matched to no gene is 7. Measured from the cysteine to the phenylalanine, the CDR3 is 16 residues long. The sequence is cut down to CDR3 DNA, 48 bases in frame from base 1.

Specimen: blood. The receptor was derived from a human donor with a cutaneous T cell lymphoproliferative disorder associated with hepatitis E virus. The chain joins TRBV5-1 to TRBJ2-1; TRBD2 aligns with 10 central bases. The DNA reads as follows: TGCGCCAGCAGCTTGGCCGTCCTAGCGGGAGTAAATGAGCAGTTCTTC. It translates as CASSLAVLAGVNEQFF.